This T cell receptor (beta chain) was observed in a study of long-term antiretroviral therapy in people with HIV. The assay, immunoSEQ v3.0, was run at survey level. Libraries were prepared by immunoSEQ multiplex PCR; TCRdb keeps only in-frame clonotypes and omits some of them. This repertoire shows under 20,000 clones, around 86% found once; its top ten account for over 9.5%. V gave up 4 bases and J gave up 4 bases; unmatched junction bases: 7. This CDR3 region has 14 residues. Germline V gene data show CDR1 as SGHRS and CDR2 as YFSETQ. There was at least one pre-ART PBMC sample for each donor, plus at least two post-ART PBMC samples.

The sequences come from unsorted PBMCs, collected 0.5 years after starting antiretroviral therapy. The chain joins TRBV5-1 to TRBJ2-7; 8 positions match TRBD1. The TCR sequence derives from a man between 40 and 49 years old with HIV. This chain's CDR3 is CASSPRTGKYEQYF. The DNA for the CDR3 is TGCGCCAGCAGCCCTCGGACAGGGAAATACGAGCAGTACTTC.